This is a list of T cell receptor beta chains from one sample in a study of early T cells in non-severe SARS-CoV-2 infection. TCRdb re-called the 5' RACE reads through MiXCR, storing one row per CDR3 protein. Of about 110,000 distinct CDR3 sequences listed, 10% to 15% are singletons. The sample here was whole blood, taken at baseline. All receptors derive from an adult who was a healthcare worker with PCR-confirmed SARS-CoV-2 infection or an uninfected control (not recorded which). Both conserved end residues are part of each CDR3. D genes are given only for firm matches. Clone sizes are given selectively: once, few, many, or a class where the clone is expanded.

v_call: TRBV2
clone_size: few
d_call: TRBD2
j_call: TRBJ2-3
cdr3_aa: CASGTSGGRTDTQYF
cdr3_nt: TGTGCCAGCGGGACTAGCGGGGGGCGCACAGATACGCAGTATTTT

v_call: TRBV5-4
clone_size: many
d_call: TRBD1
j_call: TRBJ1-6
cdr3_aa: CASSLTGANSPLHF
cdr3_nt: TGTGCCAGCAGCTTGACAGGGGCTAATTCACCCCTCCACTTT

v_call: TRBV28
clone_size: few
d_call: .
j_call: TRBJ2-3
cdr3_aa: CASSSPPTSTQYF
cdr3_nt: TGTGCCAGCAGCTCCCCCCCAACTTCCACGCAGTATTTT

v_call: TRBV28
clone_size: few
d_call: .
j_call: TRBJ2-2
cdr3_aa: CASRRGTVNTGELFF
cdr3_nt: TGTGCCAGCAGACGGGGGACAGTTAACACCGGGGAGCTGTTTTTT

v_call: TRBV30
clone_size: .
d_call: .
j_call: TRBJ2-1
cdr3_aa: CAWATGPGVQFF
cdr3_nt: TGTGCCTGGGCTACAGGGCCCGGGGTACAGTTCTTC

v_call: TRBV2
clone_size: few
d_call: .
j_call: TRBJ2-3
cdr3_aa: CASSERNTQYF
cdr3_nt: TGTGCCAGCAGTGAACGAAATACGCAGTATTTT

v_call: TRBV3-1
clone_size: .
d_call: .
j_call: TRBJ1-1
cdr3_aa: CASSSRGGFAEAFF
cdr3_nt: TGTGCCAGCAGCTCCCGGGGGGGTTTCGCTGAAGCTTTCTTT

v_call: TRBV4-1
clone_size: few
d_call: .
j_call: TRBJ1-3
cdr3_aa: CASSQYQTGNSGNTIYF
cdr3_nt: TGCGCCAGCAGCCAATATCAGACAGGAAACTCTGGAAACACCATATATTTT

v_call: TRBV29-1
clone_size: few
d_call: .
j_call: TRBJ1-2
cdr3_aa: CSVDSNYGYTF
cdr3_nt: TGCAGCGTTGATAGCAACTATGGCTACACCTTC

v_call: TRBV2
clone_size: .
d_call: .
j_call: TRBJ1-2
cdr3_aa: CASGIAKRGANYGYTF
cdr3_nt: TGTGCCAGTGGAATCGCTAAAAGGGGGGCTAACTATGGCTACACCTTC

v_call: TRBV9
clone_size: few
d_call: TRBD2
j_call: TRBJ2-3
cdr3_aa: CASSALLLAGDSTQYF
cdr3_nt: TGTGCCAGCAGCGCGTTACTGCTAGCGGGAGACTCTACGCAGTATTTT

v_call: TRBV20-1
clone_size: few
d_call: .
j_call: TRBJ2-3
cdr3_aa: CSARDLAALDTQYF
cdr3_nt: TGCAGTGCTAGAGATTTGGCTGCCCTGGATACGCAGTATTTT

v_call: TRBV20-1
clone_size: few
d_call: .
j_call: TRBJ2-7
cdr3_aa: CRAAKQGSYEQYF
cdr3_nt: TGCAGAGCCGCCAAACAGGGCTCCTACGAGCAGTACTTC

v_call: TRBV5-5
clone_size: .
d_call: TRBD2
j_call: TRBJ2-3
cdr3_aa: CASSLVFSGVPPDTQYF
cdr3_nt: TGTGCCAGCAGCTTGGTCTTTAGCGGGGTCCCGCCAGATACGCAGTATTTT

v_call: TRBV29-1
clone_size: many
d_call: .
j_call: TRBJ2-2
cdr3_aa: CSVVQGGTGELFF
cdr3_nt: TGCAGCGTTGTCCAGGGTGGCACCGGGGAGCTGTTTTTT

v_call: TRBV7-6
clone_size: .
d_call: TRBD1
j_call: TRBJ1-1
cdr3_aa: CASSPMTIGTGWRENTEAFF
cdr3_nt: TGTGCCAGCAGCCCGATGACTATTGGGACAGGGTGGAGGGAGAACACTGAAGCTTTCTTT

v_call: TRBV27
clone_size: .
d_call: .
j_call: TRBJ2-5
cdr3_aa: CASSPRNLQETQYF
cdr3_nt: TGTGCCAGCAGTCCCAGGAACCTCCAAGAGACCCAGTACTTC

v_call: TRBV5-1
clone_size: .
d_call: .
j_call: TRBJ1-5
cdr3_aa: CASSLEGQPRHF
cdr3_nt: TGCGCCAGCAGCTTGGAAGGCCAGCCCCGGCATTTT

v_call: TRBV5-1
clone_size: few
d_call: TRBD2
j_call: TRBJ2-3
cdr3_aa: CASGTGLAADTQYF
cdr3_nt: TGCGCCAGCGGGACGGGACTAGCAGCAGATACGCAGTATTTT

v_call: TRBV6-1
clone_size: .
d_call: .
j_call: TRBJ2-2
cdr3_aa: CASRRGVNTGELFF
cdr3_nt: TGTGCCAGCAGAAGGGGGGTGAACACCGGGGAGCTGTTTTTT

v_call: TRBV3-1
clone_size: .
d_call: .
j_call: TRBJ2-5
cdr3_aa: CASAGDRNIQETQYF
cdr3_nt: TGTGCCAGCGCCGGGGACCGTAACATCCAAGAGACCCAGTACTTC

v_call: TRBV7-2
clone_size: few
d_call: TRBD1
j_call: TRBJ1-6
cdr3_aa: CASSFHGQGTPLHF
cdr3_nt: TGTGCCAGCAGCTTCCACGGACAGGGTACACCCCTCCACTTT

v_call: TRBV28
clone_size: .
d_call: TRBD2
j_call: TRBJ2-7
cdr3_aa: CASSLGGARGYEQYF
cdr3_nt: TGTGCCAGCAGTTTAGGAGGGGCGCGGGGGTACGAGCAGTACTTC

v_call: TRBV2
clone_size: .
d_call: .
j_call: TRBJ1-5
cdr3_aa: CASSDERGRGNQPQHF
cdr3_nt: TGTGCCAGCAGTGATGAGAGGGGGAGGGGCAATCAGCCCCAGCATTTT

v_call: TRBV7-9
clone_size: few
d_call: TRBD1
j_call: TRBJ1-4
cdr3_aa: CASSLAPGTGDKKLFF
cdr3_nt: TGTGCCAGCAGCTTAGCCCCCGGGACAGGGGATAAAAAACTGTTTTTT

v_call: TRBV29-1
clone_size: few
d_call: TRBD1
j_call: TRBJ1-2
cdr3_aa: CSVAPGTVYGYTF
cdr3_nt: TGCAGCGTCGCCCCCGGGACAGTCTATGGCTACACCTTC